The source of this T cell receptor beta chain is a study of cytomegalovirus exposure and HLA in healthy donors. This CDR3 has 14 amino acids. V was pared by 5 bases and J by 5 bases, with 6 bases of the junction left unmatched. The germline V gene has CDR1 MNHEY and CDR2 SMNVEV (reference sequence). The primer mix had 60 Vbeta and 13 Jbeta primers. The assay was immunoSEQ multiplex PCR, and TCRdb's table has in-frame clones only and misses some. Among 110,000 to 150,000 clones listed, about two thirds were seen once. Sequenced: PBMCs. The rearrangement joins TRBV27 to TRBJ2-1, with TRBD2 identical over 7 bases. The clonotype comes from a man aged 35 to 55 in good health and CMV-seronegative. The CDR3 sequence: CASSPTSVDNEQFF. The CDR3 DNA reads as TGTGCCAGCAGTCCCACTAGCGTGGACAATGAGCAGTTCTTC.